This T cell receptor beta chain was documented in a study of glioma-infiltrating T cells. Across the whole study: Presurgical dexamethasone in glioma patients lasted six or fewer days. Overall study findings and caveats: Patients with low tissue-blood divergence carried a signature set of shared blood CDR3 motifs. Non-neoplastic patients had below-expected tissue-blood divergence, while all gliomas exceeded expectation.

V dropped 6 bases and J dropped 3; count of bases not matched to a gene: 7. Germline V lookup: CDR1 ENHRY, CDR2 SYGVKD. CDR3 length equals 14 residues. On this clonotype itself: Antigen unknown.

TCR alpha and beta CDR3 regions were amplified from RNA using iRepertoire nested multiplex PCR. TCRdb redid the calling of the multiplex PCR reads with MiXCR, one entry per CDR3 protein. This table holds 300,000 to 450,000 distinct CDR3 sequences, more than 35% found once. The receptor's source is a human donor with low-grade glioma or glioblastoma, undergoing nonglioma brain surgery, or in good health (not recorded which). This sequence joins TRBV10-3 and TRBJ1-1; 7 bases match TRBD1. Sequenced sample: glioma tissue, nonneoplastic brain tissue, or PBMCs (not recorded which). CDR3 in amino acids: CAIRAQGLDTEAFF. The CDR3 DNA sequence: TGTGCCATCAGGGCACAGGGGTTGGACACTGAAGCTTTCTTT.